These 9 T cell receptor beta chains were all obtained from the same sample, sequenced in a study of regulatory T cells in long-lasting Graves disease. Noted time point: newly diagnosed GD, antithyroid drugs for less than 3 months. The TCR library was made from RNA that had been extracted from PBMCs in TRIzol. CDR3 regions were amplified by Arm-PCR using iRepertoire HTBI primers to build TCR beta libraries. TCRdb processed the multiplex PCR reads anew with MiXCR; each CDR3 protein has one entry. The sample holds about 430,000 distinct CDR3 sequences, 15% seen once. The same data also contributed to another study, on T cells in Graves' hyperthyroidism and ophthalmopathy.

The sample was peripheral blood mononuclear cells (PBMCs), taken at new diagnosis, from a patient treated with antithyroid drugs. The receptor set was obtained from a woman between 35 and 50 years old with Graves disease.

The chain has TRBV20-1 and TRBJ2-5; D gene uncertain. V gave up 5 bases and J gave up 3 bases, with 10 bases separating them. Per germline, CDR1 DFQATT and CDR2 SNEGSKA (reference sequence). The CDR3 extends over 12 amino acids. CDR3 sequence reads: CSAPTAEETQYF. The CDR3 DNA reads TGCAGTGCTCCAACGGCTGAAGAGACCCAGTACTTC.

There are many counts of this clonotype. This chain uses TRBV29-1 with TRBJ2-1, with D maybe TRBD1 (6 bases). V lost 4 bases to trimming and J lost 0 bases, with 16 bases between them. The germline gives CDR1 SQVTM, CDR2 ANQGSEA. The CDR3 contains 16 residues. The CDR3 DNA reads TGCAGCGTTGGCCGCAACAGGGCCACCTCCTACAATGAGCAGTTCTTC. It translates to CSVGRNRATSYNEQFF.

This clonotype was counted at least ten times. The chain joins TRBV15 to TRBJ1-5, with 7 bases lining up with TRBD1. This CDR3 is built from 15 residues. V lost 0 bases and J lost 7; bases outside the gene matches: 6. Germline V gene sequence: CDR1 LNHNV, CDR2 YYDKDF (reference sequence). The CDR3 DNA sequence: TGTGCCACCAGCAGAGATAGGGGGCTGGGGCAGCCCCAGCATTTT. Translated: CATSRDRGLGQPQHF.

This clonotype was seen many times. This chain's CDR3 is CATALGGWENQPQHF. CDR3 DNA sequence: TGTGCCACCGCCCTGGGTGGGTGGGAGAATCAGCCCCAGCATTTT. This sequence joins TRBV24-1 and TRBJ1-5; D gene ambiguous. The CDR3 spans 15 residues. Trimming removed 9 bases from V and 4 bases from J, with 18 bases in between. Per the germline V gene, CDR1 is KGHDR and CDR2 is SFDVKD.

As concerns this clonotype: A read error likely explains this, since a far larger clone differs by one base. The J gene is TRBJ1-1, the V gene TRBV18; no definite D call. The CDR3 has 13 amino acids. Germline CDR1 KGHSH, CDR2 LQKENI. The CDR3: CASSSDGNTEASF. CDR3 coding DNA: TGTGCCAGCTCCTCGGACGGGAACACTGAAGCTTCCTTT.

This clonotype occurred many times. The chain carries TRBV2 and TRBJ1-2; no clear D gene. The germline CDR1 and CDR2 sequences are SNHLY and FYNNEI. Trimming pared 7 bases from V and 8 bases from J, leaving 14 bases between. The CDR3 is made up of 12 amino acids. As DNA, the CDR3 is TGTGCCAGCATTCGGACCAAGGGAGGCTACACCTTC. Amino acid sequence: CASIRTKGGYTF.

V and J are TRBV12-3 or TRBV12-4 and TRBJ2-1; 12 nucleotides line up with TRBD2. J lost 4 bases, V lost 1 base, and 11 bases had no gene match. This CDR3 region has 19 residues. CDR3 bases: TGTGCCAGCAGTTTAGACTGGACTAGCGGGGTGAGGGGTTACAATGAGCAGTTCTTC. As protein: CASSLDWTSGVRGYNEQFF.

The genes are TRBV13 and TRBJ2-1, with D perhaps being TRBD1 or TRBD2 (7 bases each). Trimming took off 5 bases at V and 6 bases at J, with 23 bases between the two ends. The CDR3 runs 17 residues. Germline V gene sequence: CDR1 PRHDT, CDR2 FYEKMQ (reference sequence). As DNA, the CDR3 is TGTGCCAGCAGCCAAAACACCAGGGGGGGGAGTATCAATGAGCAGTTCTTC. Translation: CASSQNTRGGSINEQFF.

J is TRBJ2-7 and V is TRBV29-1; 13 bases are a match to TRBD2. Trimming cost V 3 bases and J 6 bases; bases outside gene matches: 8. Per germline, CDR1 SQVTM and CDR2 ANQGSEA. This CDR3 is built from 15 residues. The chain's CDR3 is CSVELGLAGAGEQYF. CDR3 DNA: TGCAGCGTTGAGCTAGGACTAGCGGGAGCTGGCGAGCAGTACTTC.